These 27 T cell receptor beta chains were sequenced from one sample in a study of blood T cell repertoires in COVID-19. This table comes from immunoSEQ multiplex PCR, and its TCRdb copy is limited to in-frame clones, with some not included. The sample carries about 270,000 clones, 88% recorded once. The sample taken for sequencing was PBMCs or T cells enriched from blood (not recorded which). All receptors derive from a woman aged 60 to 75 in a cohort exposed to, infected with or recovered from COVID-19 (not recorded which).

The V gene is TRBV5-4, the J gene TRBJ1-3; 7 bases align to TRBD1. With V trimmed by 4 bases and J by 0 bases, 7 bases remained unmatched. This CDR3 has 16 residues. Germline lookup yields CDR1 SGHNT and CDR2 YYREEE (reference sequence). The CDR3 here is CASSDRDPSSGNTIYF. Here the CDR3 DNA reads TGTGCCAGCAGCGACAGGGATCCCTCCTCTGGAAACACCATATATTTT.

V gene TRBV29-1 combines with J gene TRBJ1-1; 9 bases agree with TRBD1. V lost 1 base and J lost 11; bases outside the gene matches: 5. This CDR3 has 12 residues. The germline V gene has CDR1 SQVTM and CDR2 ANQGSEA. CDR3 protein: CSVEGLTGGAFF. CDR3 nucleotides: TGCAGCGTTGAAGGCCTAACAGGGGGCGCTTTCTTT.

The chain recombines TRBV28 with TRBJ1-5, with D unresolved. The CDR3 has 13 residues. Germline V CDR1 and CDR2: MDHEN, SYDVKM. The V gene lost 3 bases and the J gene lost 2 bases, with 5 bases spanning the gap. In nucleotides, the CDR3 is TGTGCCAGCAGTTTTCTTGGCAATCAGCCCCAGCATTTT. Residues: CASSFLGNQPQHF.

The table lists this clone with a count of one. The chain carries TRBV2 and TRBJ1-5; no reliable D call. The CDR3 runs to 15 residues. CDR1 is SNHLY, CDR2 FYNNEI, per germline. Trimming left V 5 bases short and J 3 bases short, with 14 bases between. The CDR3 spells CASSPSVEFNQPQHF. The CDR3 DNA reads as TGTGCCAGCAGTCCCAGCGTCGAGTTCAATCAGCCCCAGCATTTT.

The V gene is TRBV19, the J gene TRBJ1-1, with TRBD1 matching 8 bases. Germline CDR1 LNHDA, CDR2 SQIVND (reference sequence). The length of the CDR3 is 14 residues. The ends lost 6 bases at V and 1 base at J; junction bases unmatched: 4. This CDR3 is CASSGQGWNTEAFF. The CDR3 DNA reads as TGTGCCAGTAGCGGACAGGGCTGGAACACTGAAGCTTTCTTT.

Regarding this clone: One end of the junction fails to match germline, which may point to a read error. The J gene is TRBJ2-1, the V gene TRBV7-7; possibly TRBD1 for D (6 bases). Germline loops: CDR1 SSHAT, CDR2 FNYEAQ (reference sequence). This CDR3 region has 15 residues. CDR3 region: CASSSGELRYNEQFF. The CDR3 nucleotides are TGTGCTAGCAGCTCAGGGGAGCTGAGATACAATGAGCAGTTCTTC. Drawing the rest from reference TRBV7-7 and TRBJ2-1, the complete variable domain is GAGVSQSPRYKVTKRGQDVTLRCDPISSHATLYWYQQALGQGPEFLTYFNYEAQPDKSGLPSDRFSAERPEGSISTLTIQRTEQRDSAMYRCASSSGELRYNEQFFGPGTRLTVL.

This clone occurred once. The V gene is TRBV28, the J gene TRBJ2-2; 10 positions match TRBD2. V shed 4 bases and J 0 bases; nucleotides not matched to a gene: 5. Germline V CDR1 and CDR2: MDHEN, SYDVKM. The CDR3 extends over 17 amino acids. This chain's CDR3 is CASSWASGSSNTGELFF. In DNA form, the CDR3 reads TGTGCCAGCAGTTGGGCTAGCGGGAGCTCGAACACCGGGGAGCTGTTTTTT.

The chain combines TRBV10-1 with TRBJ2-7, with 12 bases that match TRBD2. The trim removed 4 bases at V and 3 bases at J, leaving 1 base unmatched. Germline CDR1 is WNHNN and CDR2 is SYGVQD (reference sequence). The CDR3 loop spans 14 amino acids. CDR3 in DNA: TGCGCCAGCAGTGCGACTAGCGGGAGCTACGAGCAGTACTTC. Its translation is CASSATSGSYEQYF.

There are a few counts of this clone. This chain connects TRBV5-3 to TRBJ1-1; the D is unclear. TRBV5-3 is an ORF, and what it does is uncertain. This CDR3 region has 12 residues. The ends were cut back, 7 bases at V and 4 bases at J, with 11 bases in the middle. CDR3 residues: CARGGFSTEAFF. The CDR3 DNA is TGTGCCAGAGGCGGGTTTTCCACTGAAGCTTTCTTT.

This clone was seen a single time. The V and J genes are TRBV28 and TRBJ1-5; 7 bases are a match to TRBD1. V lost 2 bases and J lost 6; bases outside the gene matches: 4. Germline V gene data show CDR1 as MDHEN and CDR2 as SYDVKM. This CDR3 is built from 14 residues. The CDR3, as DNA: TGTGCCAGCAGTTTAACAGGGGCAAGTCAGCCCCAGCATTTT. It specifies CASSLTGASQPQHF.

The J gene is TRBJ2-3, the V gene TRBV9; D uncertain. V was clipped by 1 base and J by 4 bases, with 19 bases between them. This CDR3 is 17 amino acids long. Per the germline V gene, CDR1 is SGDLS and CDR2 is YYNGEE. CDR3: CASSVSFLSTSPDTQYF. CDR3 DNA sequence: TGTGCCAGCAGCGTATCTTTCCTTTCTACCTCCCCAGATACGCAGTATTTT.

The chain employs TRBV5-4 and TRBJ2-7; D not resolved. CDR1 and CDR2 from the germline V gene are SGHNT and YYREEE (reference sequence). Trimming pared 2 bases from V and 6 bases from J, leaving 9 bases between. CDR3 length: 12 residues. CDR3 residues: CASSFPGSEQYF. The CDR3 bases are TGTGCCAGCAGCTTCCCGGGTAGCGAGCAGTACTTC.

This clone was seen just once. V and J are TRBV4-1 and TRBJ2-3; 14 bases align to TRBD2. The CDR3 consists of 17 residues. Germline V gene sequence: CDR1 MGHRA, CDR2 YSYEKL. V lost 4 bases, J lost 0 bases, and 3 bases stayed unmatched. The CDR3 loop is CASSPRTSGRSTDTQYF. The CDR3 bases are TGCGCCAGCAGCCCGAGGACTAGCGGGAGGAGCACAGATACGCAGTATTTT.

V gene TRBV4-2 combines with J gene TRBJ2-5, with TRBD2 matching over 7 bases. The trim removed 0 bases at V and 1 base at J, leaving 11 bases unmatched. The CDR3 is 18 amino acids. Germline lookup yields CDR1 LGHNA and CDR2 YNFKEQ. DNA of the CDR3: TGTGCCAGCAGCCAAGATCCTAGCGGCGGGAGTCGCCAAGAGACCCAGTACTTC. Translating gives CASSQDPSGGSRQETQYF.

There are a few counts of this clone. CDR3 loop: CASKGGRTSGRGEQFF. The CDR3 region has the DNA TGTGCCAGTAAAGGAGGTAGGACTAGCGGGAGGGGTGAGCAGTTCTTC. The chain combines TRBV19 with TRBJ2-1; TRBD2 matches at 15 bases. V lost 7 bases to trimming and J lost 9 bases; unmatched junction nucleotides: 10. Per germline, CDR1 LNHDA and CDR2 SQIVND (reference sequence). The length of the CDR3 is 16 residues.

The rearrangement joins TRBV19 to TRBJ1-1; 11 bases agree with TRBD1. The CDR3 spans 17 residues. Germline lookup yields CDR1 LNHDA and CDR2 SQIVND (reference sequence). Unmatched junction bases numbered 11, after V lost 3 bases and J lost 5 bases. The DNA of the CDR3 is TGTGCCAGTAGTATCCCGGGACAGGGGGTACAAGGGACTGAAGCTTTCTTT. Translating it yields CASSIPGQGVQGTEAFF.

This chain uses TRBV9 with TRBJ2-1; 7 positions agree with TRBD2. The CDR3 extends over 15 amino acids. V trimming: 0 bases; J trimming: 2 bases; junction bases outside the gene matches: 2. Germline CDR1 reads SGDLS; CDR2 reads YYNGEE. CDR3 in amino acids: CASSVVAGAYNEQFF. CDR3 DNA: TGTGCCAGCAGCGTAGTAGCGGGCGCCTACAATGAGCAGTTCTTC.

The gene calls are TRBV2 and TRBJ2-1; TRBD1 might be the D (6 bases). The CDR3 spans 13 residues. The germline V gene has CDR1 SNHLY and CDR2 FYNNEI. V dropped 3 bases and J dropped 10 bases, with 13 bases sitting between them. As DNA, the CDR3 is TGTGCCAGCAGTGAGCTACAGGGTTGGGAGCAGTTCTTC. Amino acids: CASSELQGWEQFF.

V usage is TRBV9 and J usage is TRBJ1-2, with 8 bases that match TRBD1. From germline, CDR1 is SGDLS and CDR2 YYNGEE. The CDR3 has 16 residues. Trimming removed 0 bases from V and 4 bases from J; junction bases left unmatched: 8. In DNA form, the CDR3 reads TGTGCCAGCAGCGTAGAGCGGACAGGGCATGGCTATGGCTACACCTTC. Its protein is CASSVERTGHGYGYTF.

J is TRBJ2-7 and V is TRBV7-2, with D possibly matching TRBD1 (5 bases). The CDR3 has 13 residues. Germline V gene lookup returns CDR1 SGHTA and CDR2 FQGNSA. Trimming pared 4 bases from V and 3 bases from J, leaving 10 bases between. The CDR3 sequence: CASSSGHYYEQYF. CDR3 in DNA: TGTGCCAGCAGCTCTGGACATTACTACGAGCAGTACTTC.

Written as DNA, the CDR3 is TGTGCCAGCAGCGGGGGACAGGGACTAAATCAGCCCCAGCATTTT. Amino acid sequence: CASSGGQGLNQPQHF. The rearrangement joins TRBV7-8 to TRBJ1-5; 9 bases map to TRBD1. The trim removed 5 bases at V and 4 bases at J, leaving 6 bases unmatched. The CDR3 length is 15 residues. The germline gives CDR1 SGHVS, CDR2 FQNEAQ.

The chain employs TRBV30 and TRBJ2-3; 9 bases align to TRBD2. CDR3 length: 15 residues. V gave up 2 bases and J gave up 6 bases; unmatched junction bases: 9. Germline V gene lookup returns CDR1 GTSNPN and CDR2 SVGIG (reference sequence). The DNA for the CDR3 is TGTGCCTGGAGTCGTGGGGGCGGGAGGGCCGATACGCAGTATTTT. This translates into CAWSRGGGRADTQYF.

V is TRBV10-2 and J is TRBJ1-3; 7 bases fit TRBD1. The CDR3 is 13 residues long. V was clipped by 7 bases and J by 4 bases; unmatched bases: 4. Germline loops: CDR1 WSHSY, CDR2 SAAADI. The CDR3 bases are TGCGCCAGCATTGGACAGGAGGGAAACACCATATATTTT. Translated: CASIGQEGNTIYF.

The chain joins TRBV10-2 to TRBJ2-7, with 7 bases matching TRBD2. This CDR3 has 15 residues. J was trimmed by 3 bases and V by 0 bases; bases with no gene match: 5. Germline V gene data show CDR1 as WSHSY and CDR2 as SAAADI. This chain's CDR3 is CASSESGDYLYEQYF. CDR3 DNA: TGCGCCAGCAGTGAGTCGGGGGACTACCTCTACGAGCAGTACTTC.

The gene calls are TRBV28 and TRBJ2-7, with TRBD1 matching over 7 bases. The V segment lost 5 bases and the J segment 7 bases; nucleotides outside the gene matches: 8. There are 13 residues in the CDR3. Germline lookup yields CDR1 MDHEN and CDR2 SYDVKM. The CDR3 coding sequence is TGTGCCAGCAGTCTCCCGACAGGGAATGAGCAGTACTTC. Translating it yields CASSLPTGNEQYF.

The chain carries TRBV2 and TRBJ2-1; 14 nucleotides align to TRBD2. Looked up from germline, CDR1 is SNHLY and CDR2 is FYNNEI. The CDR3 is 15 residues long. Trimming removed 7 bases from V and 9 bases from J; junction bases left unmatched: 8. As DNA, the CDR3 is TGTGCCAGCATAAGGGGACTAGCGGGAGAAGGTGAGCAGTTCTTC. Amino acids: CASIRGLAGEGEQFF. Variable domain in full (rest from reference TRBV2 and TRBJ2-1): EPEVTQTPSHQVTQMGQEVILRCVPISNHLYFYWYRQILGQKVEFLVSFYNNEISEKSEIFDDQFSVERPDGSNFTLKIRSTKLEDSAMYFCASIRGLAGEGEQFFGPGTRLTVL.

The V call is TRBV18, the J call TRBJ2-7; 7 positions match TRBD1. V lost 0 bases and J lost 2; bases outside the gene matches: 4. Germline V CDR1 and CDR2: KGHSH, LQKENI. The CDR3 contains 15 residues. The CDR3 nucleotides are TGTGCCAGCTCACCACCGTCCGGGACAGCCTACGAGCAGTACTTC. It codes for CASSPPSGTAYEQYF.